The T cell receptor beta chain under discussion was sequenced for a study of shared clonotypes between healthy human individuals (dated by TCRdb to the early 2020s). For the study in its entirety: Three men and a couple of women, aged 18 to 49 years, made up the cohort. Leukapheresis yielded between about 0.9 and 9 billion PBMCs per donor. Different laboratories and diverse techniques were used to prepare libraries and sequence TCR repertoires, to increase sequencing depth and limit assay-specific biases. For each donor, three plates each were used for CD4 naive and CD4 memory, two plates were used for CD8 naive, and one plate was used for CD8 memory. Blood TCR repertoires of roughly five healthy adults were deeply sequenced to estimate repertoire size and the extent of clonotype sharing between individuals.

What the study reported, not specific to this receptor: Based on pairwise subsampling, the degree of clonotype sharing among donors was expected to be affected by sequencing depth. Estimated clonotype richness was generally larger for naive than for memory subsets. The small number of donors limited the genetic and exposure-history diversity represented. Compared with non-shared clonotypes, the clonotypes found in all four sorted-subset donors had higher generation probabilities. Across a handful of donors, approximately 5% of naive CD4, more than 3% of naive CD8, under 2.5% of memory CD4, and over 0.35% of memory CD8 clonotypes were shared. Rarefaction of sorted-subset datasets indicated incomplete sequencing despite the large sequencing depth. Sampling was limited to blood, and TCR repertoires in tissue likely differ from TCR repertoires in blood.

Using the deep immunoSEQ assay, multiplex PCR amplified TCR CDR3 regions from genomic DNA. For each cell subset, the extracted genomic DNA was distributed evenly across all wells of several immunoSEQ 96-well plates, and each plate served as one replicate. Each replicate PCR for sorted subsets received around 200 ng genomic DNA, equal to about 30,000 T cell genomes. The purified libraries were quantified using a Qubit 3.0 fluorometer, sized with a Bioanalyzer 2100, and then quantified again using the KAPA Library Quantification kit. A separate single-read 150-cycle Illumina NextSeq 550 flow cell was used to sequence each immunoSEQ 96-well plate. The paper's data handling went like this. The immunoSEQ output contained only junctional sequences without quality scores, so filtering could not match that applied to full-length reads. To assign V/J genes and CDR3, sequences were annotated against IMGT germline references using PyIR, a Python wrapper for IgBLAST v1.9. Reads were removed for weak V/J assignments (E-value above 1e-6), missing CDR3, stop codons, out-of-frame junctions, or ambiguous translated residues. V3J clonotypes were defined as sequences sharing the same inferred V gene, J gene, and CDR3 amino acid sequence. The percentage overlap between two repertoires was calculated by dividing the number of shared unique clonotypes by the size of the smaller repertoire. Richness of each repertoire was evaluated using RTK rarefaction, the Chao1 estimator, and Recon v2.1 estimates of unobserved clonotypes. OLGA was used to compute generation probabilities for all TCRbeta clonotypes that the gDNA method yielded from a handful of donors. TCRdb carries this immuneACCESS record with in-frame sequences only. Its versions omit some clonotypes, under half of them owing to an unresolved V gene in the studies checked, with the rest unexplained. V and J calls plus clone size are reproduced from that table; the DNA served to infer D and trimming. Recorded for this sample are around 650,000 clones; 90% to 97% of them occurred a single time. Of the sample, 0.095% to 0.13% is held by the ten largest clones.

Including the terminal cysteine and phenylalanine, the CDR3 comprises 21 residues. Only the CDR3 part of the read is kept: 63 bases, read in frame from the first base. The germline V gene (reference sequence) sets CDR1 to MNHEY and CDR2 to SMNVEV. Trimming removed 0 bases from V and 0 bases from J, leaving 24 bases between the germline ends. As regards this clone: Its antigen remains undetermined. Nothing much larger sits one base from this clone, and base qualities are not available.

CD8 naive samples consisted of CD45RO-negative cells that were positively selected for CCR7, yielding a CD45RA+CCR7+ population without TemRA cells. Healthy HIV-negative adults with no recently reported acute infections or vaccinations were included as donors. Every donor was a Caucasian adult residing in Nashville, Tennessee, USA. Blood was obtained by leukapheresis, after which PBMCs were separated by Ficoll-Histopaque density gradient centrifugation and cryopreserved in liquid nitrogen vapor phase. Analytical flow cytometry was used to check the purity and quantity of every magnetically sorted T cell population. From each sorted fraction, genomic DNA was isolated and quantified by UV absorbance on a Nanodrop 2000c.

This TCR came from a woman in her thirties in good health. Sequencing was done on a sample of naive CD8+ T cells sorted from blood. Taken with the paper, the label for cell subset or site translates to: CD45RA+CCR7+. The rearranged segments are TRBV27 and TRBJ2-1; the D gene is tentatively TRBD1 or TRBD2, each matching 5 bases. For the CDR3, the sequence is CASSLSIPSWGIRSSYNEQFF. The nucleotide sequence reads as follows: TGTGCCAGCAGTTTATCGATCCCTAGCTGGGGGATAAGGAGCTCCTACAATGAGCAGTTCTTC.